This record looks at one TCR beta chain sequence and its context. The entry originates in a study of blood T cell repertoires in COVID-19. Across the whole study: Italy, Spain and the United States were the sources of the convalescent and acute COVID-19 samples.

Only in-frame clones appear in the TCRdb table, and some are missing; sequencing was by immunoSEQ multiplex PCR. The profile shows over 150,000 clones, over 60% of them singletons. This receptor was taken from a man aged 80 or over with acute or convalescent COVID-19. Sequencing was performed on peripheral blood.

The CDR3 coding sequence is TGTGCCAGCAGCTTGGAGGCTAGCGGGGGGTCTCGATCCTACGAGCAGTACTTC. Its translation: CASSLEASGGSRSYEQYF. The rearrangement links TRBV5-4 to TRBJ2-7; TRBD2 aligns across 11 bases. The CDR3 runs to 18 residues. V gave up 0 bases and J gave up 1 base; unmatched junction bases: 9. The germline V gene encodes CDR1 SGHNT and CDR2 YYREEE (reference sequence).